This TCR beta chain was captured by sequencing in a study of blood T cell repertoires in COVID-19. Study-level information: Sites in the United States, Italy and Spain provided acute and convalescent COVID-19 samples. T cells, B-cell-depleted T cells, or PBMCs provided the cDNA or gDNA that served as material.

Original methodology: Reference gene primer amplification gave estimated nucleated cell counts. Produced via immunoSEQ multiplex PCR; TCRdb's table is partial and in-frame only. The DNA was the basis for D and trimming; V, J and clone size are from that table. The sample has under 45,000 clones; around 90% are singletons. Trimming left V 6 bases short and J 0 bases short, with 8 bases between. The CDR3 loop spans 13 amino acids. CDR1 and CDR2 from the germline V gene are LNHDA and SQIVND (reference sequence). The rearrangement uses TRBV19 and TRBJ2-5, with a possible D match to TRBD1 (5 bases). Sequences were obtained from peripheral blood. The clonotype comes from a woman of 80 years or more in a cohort sampled during active or convalescent COVID-19. CDR3 sequence reads: CASSRQYQETQYF. The CDR3 nucleotides read TGTGCCAGTAGCCGACAGTACCAAGAGACCCAGTACTTC.